Sequencing of this TCR beta chain was carried out in a study of early T cells in non-severe SARS-CoV-2 infection. Study information: Sequencing was performed on bulk RNA from unsorted whole blood, leaving chains unpaired.

Study-level points and caveats: The study's VDJdb matching favored anti-spike CD8 responses and missed private and CD4 specificities.

The germline V gene has CDR1 SGHDT and CDR2 YYEEEE. This CDR3 is 14 amino acids long. V was clipped by 4 bases and J by 8 bases, with 15 bases between them. Attached unique molecular identifiers marked individual cDNA molecules. TCRdb analysed the 5' RACE reads with MiXCR anew, one entry per CDR3 protein. The sample includes some 42,000 distinct CDR3 sequences, about 5.9% of them seen just once. This clonotype was detected only a few times. Its antigen is unidentified. Material: whole blood, obtained at baseline. This TCR was sampled from an adult who was a healthcare worker with PCR-confirmed SARS-CoV-2 infection or an uninfected control (not recorded which). The rearrangement uses TRBV5-6 and TRBJ2-2, with D unresolved. The CDR3 protein is CASSRWTSSGELFF. CDR3 sequence (DNA): TGTGCCAGCAGCCGATGGACGTCTTCGGGGGAGCTGTTTTTT.